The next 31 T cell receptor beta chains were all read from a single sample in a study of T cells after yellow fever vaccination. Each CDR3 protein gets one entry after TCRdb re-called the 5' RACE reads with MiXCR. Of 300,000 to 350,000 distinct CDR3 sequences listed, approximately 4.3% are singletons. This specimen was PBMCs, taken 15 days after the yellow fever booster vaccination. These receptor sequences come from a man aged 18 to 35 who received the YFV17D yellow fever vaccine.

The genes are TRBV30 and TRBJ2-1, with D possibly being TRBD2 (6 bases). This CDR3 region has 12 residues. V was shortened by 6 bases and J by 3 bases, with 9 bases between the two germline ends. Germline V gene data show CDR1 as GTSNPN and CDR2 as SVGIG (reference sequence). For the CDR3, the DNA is TGTGCCTGCTCTAGCGACTACAATGAGCAGTTCTTC. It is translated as CACSSDYNEQFF.

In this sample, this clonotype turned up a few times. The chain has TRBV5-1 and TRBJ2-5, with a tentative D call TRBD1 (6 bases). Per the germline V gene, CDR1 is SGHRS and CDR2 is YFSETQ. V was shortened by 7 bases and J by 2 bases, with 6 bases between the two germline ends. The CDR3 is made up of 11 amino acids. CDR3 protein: CASGQQETQYF. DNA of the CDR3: TGCGCCAGCGGACAGCAAGAGACCCAGTACTTC. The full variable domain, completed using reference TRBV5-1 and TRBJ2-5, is KAGVTQTPRYLIKTRGQQVTLSCSPISGHRSVSWYQQTPGQGLQFLFEYFSETQRNKGNFPGRFSGRQFSNSRSEMNVSTLELGDSALYLCASGQQETQYFGPGTRLLVL.

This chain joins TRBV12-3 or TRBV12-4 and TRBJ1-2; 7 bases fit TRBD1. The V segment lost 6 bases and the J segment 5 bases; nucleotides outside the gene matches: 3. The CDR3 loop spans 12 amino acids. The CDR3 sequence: CASRDRSYGYTF. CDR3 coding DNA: TGTGCCAGCAGGGACAGGTCATATGGCTACACCTTC.

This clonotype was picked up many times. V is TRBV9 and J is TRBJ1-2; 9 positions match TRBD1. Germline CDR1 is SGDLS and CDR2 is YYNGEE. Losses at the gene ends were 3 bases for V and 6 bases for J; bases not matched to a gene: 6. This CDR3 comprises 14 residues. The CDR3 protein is CASSAHRGQNGYTF. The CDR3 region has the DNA TGTGCCAGCAGCGCCCACAGGGGGCAAAATGGCTACACCTTC.

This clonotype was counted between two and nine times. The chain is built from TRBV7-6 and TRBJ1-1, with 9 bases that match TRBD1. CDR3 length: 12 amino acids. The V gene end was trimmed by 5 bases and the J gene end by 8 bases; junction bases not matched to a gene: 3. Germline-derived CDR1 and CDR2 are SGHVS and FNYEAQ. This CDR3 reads CASSPGTGEAFF. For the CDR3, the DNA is TGTGCCAGCAGCCCTGGGACAGGGGAAGCTTTCTTT. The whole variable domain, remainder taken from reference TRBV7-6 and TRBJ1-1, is GAGVSQSPRYKVTKRGQDVALRCDPISGHVSLYWYRQALGQGPEFLTYFNYEAQQDKSGLPNDRFSAERPEGSISTLTIQRTEQRDSAMYRCASSPGTGEAFFGQGTRLTVV.

CDR3 DNA sequence: TGTGCCAGCAGCTTAGCGGGACAAGGGGAGCTGTTTTTT. Translated: CASSLAGQGELFF. The chain uses TRBV7-6 and TRBJ2-2, with TRBD1 as a possible D gene (6 bases). From germline, CDR1 is SGHVS and CDR2 FNYEAQ. CDR3 length: 13 residues. Trimming removed 0 bases at V and 8 bases at J, with 7 bases between.

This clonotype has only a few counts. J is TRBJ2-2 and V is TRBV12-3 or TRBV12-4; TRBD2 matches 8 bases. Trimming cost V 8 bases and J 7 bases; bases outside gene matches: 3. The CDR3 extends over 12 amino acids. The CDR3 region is CASVGGGGELFF. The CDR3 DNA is TGTGCCAGCGTCGGGGGGGGCGGGGAGCTGTTTTTT.

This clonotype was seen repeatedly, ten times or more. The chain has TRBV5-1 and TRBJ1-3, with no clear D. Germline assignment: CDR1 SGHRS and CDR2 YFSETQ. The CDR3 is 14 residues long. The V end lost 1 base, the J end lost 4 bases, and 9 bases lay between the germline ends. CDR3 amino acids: CASSLSPGGNTIYF. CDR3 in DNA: TGCGCCAGCAGCTTGAGTCCCGGCGGAAACACCATATATTTT. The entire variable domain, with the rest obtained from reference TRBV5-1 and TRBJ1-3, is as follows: KAGVTQTPRYLIKTRGQQVTLSCSPISGHRSVSWYQQTPGQGLQFLFEYFSETQRNKGNFPGRFSGRQFSNSRSEMNVSTLELGDSALYLCASSLSPGGNTIYFGEGSWLTVV.

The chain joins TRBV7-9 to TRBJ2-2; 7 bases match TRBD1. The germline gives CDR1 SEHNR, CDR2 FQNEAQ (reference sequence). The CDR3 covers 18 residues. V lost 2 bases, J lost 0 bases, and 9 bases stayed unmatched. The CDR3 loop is CASSLLDRVMPNTGELFF. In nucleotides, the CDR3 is TGTGCCAGCAGCTTATTAGACAGGGTTATGCCGAACACCGGGGAGCTGTTTTTT.

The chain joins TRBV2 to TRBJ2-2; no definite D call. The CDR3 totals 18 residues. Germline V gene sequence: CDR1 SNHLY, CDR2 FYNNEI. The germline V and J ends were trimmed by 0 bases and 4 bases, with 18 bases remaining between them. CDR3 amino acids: CASSEALLIVRGTGELFF. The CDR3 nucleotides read TGTGCCAGCAGTGAAGCGCTTTTGATAGTAAGAGGCACCGGGGAGCTGTTTTTT.

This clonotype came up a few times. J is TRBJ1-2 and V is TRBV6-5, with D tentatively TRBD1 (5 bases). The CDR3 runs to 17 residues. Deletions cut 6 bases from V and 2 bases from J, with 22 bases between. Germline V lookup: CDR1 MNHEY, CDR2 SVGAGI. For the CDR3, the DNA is TGTGCCAGCAGAAACCGAGGCTGGGACGGAATGAACTATGGCTACACCTTC. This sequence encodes CASRNRGWDGMNYGYTF.

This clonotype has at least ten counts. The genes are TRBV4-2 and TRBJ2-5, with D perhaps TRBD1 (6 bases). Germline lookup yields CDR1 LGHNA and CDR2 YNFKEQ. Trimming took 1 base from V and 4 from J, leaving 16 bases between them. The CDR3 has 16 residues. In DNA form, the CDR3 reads TGTGCCAGCAGCCAAGGGACAGCAGCTGATAGAGAGACCCAGTACTTC. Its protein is CASSQGTAADRETQYF.

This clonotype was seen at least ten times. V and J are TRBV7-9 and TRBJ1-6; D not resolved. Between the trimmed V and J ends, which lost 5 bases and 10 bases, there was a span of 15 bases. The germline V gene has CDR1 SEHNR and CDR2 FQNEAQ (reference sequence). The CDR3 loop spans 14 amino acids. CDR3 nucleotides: TGTGCCAGCAGCCGAGAAGGGAGCTGGTCACCCCTCCACTTT. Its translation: CASSREGSWSPLHF.

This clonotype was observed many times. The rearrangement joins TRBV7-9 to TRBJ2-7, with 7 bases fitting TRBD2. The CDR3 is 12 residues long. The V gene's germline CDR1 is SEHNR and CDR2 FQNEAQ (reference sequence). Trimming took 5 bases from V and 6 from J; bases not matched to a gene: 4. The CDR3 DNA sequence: TGTGCCAGCAGCCCCTCGGGAGGCGAGCAGTACGTC. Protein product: CASSPSGGEQYV.

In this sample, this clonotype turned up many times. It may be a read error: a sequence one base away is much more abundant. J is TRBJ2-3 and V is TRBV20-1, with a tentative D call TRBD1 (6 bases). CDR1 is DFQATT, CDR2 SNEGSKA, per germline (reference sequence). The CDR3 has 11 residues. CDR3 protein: CSARRTDKQYF. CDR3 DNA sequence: TGCAGTGCCCGCAGGACAGATAAGCAGTATTTT.

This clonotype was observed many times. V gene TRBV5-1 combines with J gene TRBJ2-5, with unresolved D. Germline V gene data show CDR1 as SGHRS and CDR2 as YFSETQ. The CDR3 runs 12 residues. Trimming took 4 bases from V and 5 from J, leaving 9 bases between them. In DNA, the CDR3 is TGCGCCAGCAGCCAGTTGGCGGAGACCCAGTACTTC. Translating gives CASSQLAETQYF. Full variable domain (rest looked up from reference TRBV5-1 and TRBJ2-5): KAGVTQTPRYLIKTRGQQVTLSCSPISGHRSVSWYQQTPGQGLQFLFEYFSETQRNKGNFPGRFSGRQFSNSRSEMNVSTLELGDSALYLCASSQLAETQYFGPGTRLLVL.

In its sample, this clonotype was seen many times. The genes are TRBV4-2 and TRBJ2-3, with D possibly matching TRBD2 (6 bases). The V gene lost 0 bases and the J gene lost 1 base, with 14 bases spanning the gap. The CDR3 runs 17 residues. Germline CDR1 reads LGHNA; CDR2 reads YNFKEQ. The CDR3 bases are TGTGCCAGCAGCCAAGAGGGACTCCACCGACGCACAGATACGCAGTATTTT. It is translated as CASSQEGLHRRTDTQYF.

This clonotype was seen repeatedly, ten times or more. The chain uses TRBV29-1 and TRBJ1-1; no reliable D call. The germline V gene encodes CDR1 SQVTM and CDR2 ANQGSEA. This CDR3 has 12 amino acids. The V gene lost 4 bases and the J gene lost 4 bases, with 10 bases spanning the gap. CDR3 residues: CSVVQVTTEAFF. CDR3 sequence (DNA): TGCAGCGTTGTCCAGGTTACCACTGAAGCTTTCTTT.

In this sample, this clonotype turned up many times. CDR3 sequence (DNA): TGTGCCAGCAGCTTGGACAGGGTGAGCTATGGCTACACCTTC. Encoded protein: CASSLDRVSYGYTF. The chain combines TRBV5-6 with TRBJ1-2, with D possibly TRBD1 on 6 matching bases. The V end lost 0 bases, the J end lost 4 bases, and 10 bases lay between the germline ends. The CDR3 loop spans 14 amino acids. Germline CDR1 SGHDT, CDR2 YYEEEE.

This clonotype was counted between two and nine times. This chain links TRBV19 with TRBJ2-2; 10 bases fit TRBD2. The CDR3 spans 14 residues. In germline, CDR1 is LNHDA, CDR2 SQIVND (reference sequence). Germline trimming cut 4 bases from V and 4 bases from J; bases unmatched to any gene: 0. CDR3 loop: CASSRLAGTGELFF. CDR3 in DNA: TGTGCCAGTAGTAGACTAGCGGGCACCGGGGAGCTGTTTTTT.

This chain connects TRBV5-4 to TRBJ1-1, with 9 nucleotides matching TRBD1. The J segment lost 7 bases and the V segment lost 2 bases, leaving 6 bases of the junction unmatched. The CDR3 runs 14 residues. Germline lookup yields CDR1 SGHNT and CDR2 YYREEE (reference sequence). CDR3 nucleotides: TGTGCCAGCAGCTTCCGGGACAGGGTCCTTGAAGCTTTCTTT. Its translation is CASSFRDRVLEAFF. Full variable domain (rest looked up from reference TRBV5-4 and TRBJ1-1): ETGVTQSPTHLIKTRGQQVTLRCSSQSGHNTVSWYQQALGQGPQFIFQYYREEENGRGNFPPRFSGLQFPNYSSELNVNALELDDSALYLCASSFRDRVLEAFFGQGTRLTVV.

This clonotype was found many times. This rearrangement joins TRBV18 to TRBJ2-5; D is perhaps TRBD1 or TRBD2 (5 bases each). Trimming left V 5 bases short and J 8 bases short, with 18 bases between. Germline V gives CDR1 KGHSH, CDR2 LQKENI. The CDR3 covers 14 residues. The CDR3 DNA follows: TGTGCCAGCTCATTACCGGGACCTAAGGAAACCCAGTACTTC. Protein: CASSLPGPKETQYF.

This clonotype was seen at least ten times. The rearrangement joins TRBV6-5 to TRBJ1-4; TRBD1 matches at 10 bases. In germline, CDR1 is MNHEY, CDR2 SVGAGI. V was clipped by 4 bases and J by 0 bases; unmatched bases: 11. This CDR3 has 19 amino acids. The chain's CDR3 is CASSSGTGDSPSTNEKLFF. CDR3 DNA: TGTGCCAGCAGTTCCGGGACAGGGGATTCCCCTTCAACTAATGAAAAACTGTTTTTT.

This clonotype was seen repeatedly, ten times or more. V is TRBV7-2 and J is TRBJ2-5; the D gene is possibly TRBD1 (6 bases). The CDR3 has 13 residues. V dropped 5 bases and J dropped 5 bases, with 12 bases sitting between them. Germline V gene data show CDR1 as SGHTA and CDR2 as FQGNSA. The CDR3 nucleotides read TGTGCCAGCAGCCTCGACAGGTTGGAGACCCAGTACTTC. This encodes CASSLDRLETQYF.

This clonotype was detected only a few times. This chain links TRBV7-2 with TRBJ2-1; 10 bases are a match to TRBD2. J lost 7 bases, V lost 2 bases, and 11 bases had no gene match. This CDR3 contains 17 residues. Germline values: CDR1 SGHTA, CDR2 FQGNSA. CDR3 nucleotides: TGTGCCAGCAGCTTATACCCTAGCGGGGGTTTAGGTAATGAGCAGTTCTTC. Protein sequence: CASSLYPSGGLGNEQFF.

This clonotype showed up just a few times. This CDR3 is CASSEAGSYNEQFF. CDR3 bases: TGTGCCAGCAGTGAGGCCGGCAGCTACAATGAGCAGTTCTTC. The chain uses TRBV6-2 or TRBV6-3 and TRBJ2-1; D ambiguous. The CDR3 is 14 amino acids. Germline CDR1 reads MNHEY; CDR2 reads SVGEGT. Trimming cost V 5 bases and J 3 bases, with 11 bases left between them.

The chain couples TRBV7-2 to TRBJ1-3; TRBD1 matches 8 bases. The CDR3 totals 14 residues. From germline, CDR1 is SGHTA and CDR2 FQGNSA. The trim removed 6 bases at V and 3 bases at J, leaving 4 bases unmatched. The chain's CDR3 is CASSSDRDGNTIYF. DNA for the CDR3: TGTGCCAGCAGTTCGGACAGGGATGGAAACACCATATATTTT.

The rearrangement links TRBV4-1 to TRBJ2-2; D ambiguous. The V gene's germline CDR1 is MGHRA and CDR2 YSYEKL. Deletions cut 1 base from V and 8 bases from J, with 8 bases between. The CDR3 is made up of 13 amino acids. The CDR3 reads CASSQAFGGELFF. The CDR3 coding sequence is TGCGCCAGCAGCCAAGCCTTCGGGGGGGAGCTGTTTTTT.

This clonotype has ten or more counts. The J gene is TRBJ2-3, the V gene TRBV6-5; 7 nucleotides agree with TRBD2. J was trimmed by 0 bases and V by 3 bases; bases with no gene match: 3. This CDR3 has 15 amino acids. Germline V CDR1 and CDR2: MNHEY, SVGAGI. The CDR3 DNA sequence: TGTGCCAGCAGTTATGTGGGGGGGAGCACAGATACGCAGTATTTT. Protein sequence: CASSYVGGSTDTQYF.

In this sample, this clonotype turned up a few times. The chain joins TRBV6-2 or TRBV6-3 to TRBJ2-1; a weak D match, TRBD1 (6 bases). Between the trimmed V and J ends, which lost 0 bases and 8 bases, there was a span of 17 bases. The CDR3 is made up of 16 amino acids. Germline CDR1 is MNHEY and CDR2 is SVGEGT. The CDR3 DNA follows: TGTGCCAGCAGTTACTCCTCCACCCAGGGGTTCCATGAGCAGTTCTTC. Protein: CASSYSSTQGFHEQFF.

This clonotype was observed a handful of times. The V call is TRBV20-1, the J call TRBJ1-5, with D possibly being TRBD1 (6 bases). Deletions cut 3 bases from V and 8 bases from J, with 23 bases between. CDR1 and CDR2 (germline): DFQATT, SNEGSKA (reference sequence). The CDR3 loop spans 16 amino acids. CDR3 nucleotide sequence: TGCAGTGCTAGGCTCGCAGCCTCGAGGGGGGGAGAGCCCCAGCATTTT. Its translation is CSARLAASRGGEPQHF.